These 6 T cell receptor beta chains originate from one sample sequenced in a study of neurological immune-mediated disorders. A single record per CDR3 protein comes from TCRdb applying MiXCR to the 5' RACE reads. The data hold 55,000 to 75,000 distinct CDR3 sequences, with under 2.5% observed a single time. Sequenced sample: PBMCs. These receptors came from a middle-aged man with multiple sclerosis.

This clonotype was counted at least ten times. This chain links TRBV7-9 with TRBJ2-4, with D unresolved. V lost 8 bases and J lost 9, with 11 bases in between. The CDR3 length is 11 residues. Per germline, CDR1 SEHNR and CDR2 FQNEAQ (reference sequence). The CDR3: CASQKEGIQYF. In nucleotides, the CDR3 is TGTGCCAGCCAAAAGGAAGGCATTCAGTACTTC.

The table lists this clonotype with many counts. DNA of the CDR3: TGTGCCAGCAGCTTGGGTTACGGGTTAGGGGACACTGAAGCTTTCTTT. This encodes CASSLGYGLGDTEAFF. The rearrangement joins TRBV5-6 to TRBJ1-1; weak D call: TRBD1 (5 bases). CDR1 is SGHDT and CDR2 is YYEEEE in the germline V gene. There are 16 residues in the CDR3. The germline V and J ends were trimmed by 0 bases and 3 bases, with 15 bases remaining between them.

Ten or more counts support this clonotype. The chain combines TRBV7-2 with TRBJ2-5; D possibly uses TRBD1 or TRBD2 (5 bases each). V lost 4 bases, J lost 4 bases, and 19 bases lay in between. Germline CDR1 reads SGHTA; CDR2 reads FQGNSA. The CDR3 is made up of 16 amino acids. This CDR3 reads CASSWLGVGVGETQYF. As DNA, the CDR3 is TGTGCCAGCAGCTGGTTGGGGGTTGGCGTGGGAGAGACCCAGTACTTC.

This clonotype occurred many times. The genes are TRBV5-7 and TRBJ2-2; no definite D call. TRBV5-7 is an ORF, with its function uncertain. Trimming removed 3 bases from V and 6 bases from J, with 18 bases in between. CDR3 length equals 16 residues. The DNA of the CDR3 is TGTGCCAGCAGCTCGACTCCGGGCCGACCGCCCGGGGAGCTGTTTTTT. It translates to CASSSTPGRPPGELFF.

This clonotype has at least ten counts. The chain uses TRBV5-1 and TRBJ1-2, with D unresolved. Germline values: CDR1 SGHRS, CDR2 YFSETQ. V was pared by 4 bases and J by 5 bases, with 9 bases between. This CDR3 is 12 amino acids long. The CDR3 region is CASSQEKYGYTF. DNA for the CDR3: TGCGCCAGCAGCCAGGAGAAATATGGCTACACCTTC.

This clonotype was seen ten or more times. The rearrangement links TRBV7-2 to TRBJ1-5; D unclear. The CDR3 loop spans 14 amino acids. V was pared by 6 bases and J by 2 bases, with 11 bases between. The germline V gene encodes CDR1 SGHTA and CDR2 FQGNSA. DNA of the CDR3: TGTGCCAGCAGTCAGACCATCGGCAATCAGCCCCAGCATTTT. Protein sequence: CASSQTIGNQPQHF.